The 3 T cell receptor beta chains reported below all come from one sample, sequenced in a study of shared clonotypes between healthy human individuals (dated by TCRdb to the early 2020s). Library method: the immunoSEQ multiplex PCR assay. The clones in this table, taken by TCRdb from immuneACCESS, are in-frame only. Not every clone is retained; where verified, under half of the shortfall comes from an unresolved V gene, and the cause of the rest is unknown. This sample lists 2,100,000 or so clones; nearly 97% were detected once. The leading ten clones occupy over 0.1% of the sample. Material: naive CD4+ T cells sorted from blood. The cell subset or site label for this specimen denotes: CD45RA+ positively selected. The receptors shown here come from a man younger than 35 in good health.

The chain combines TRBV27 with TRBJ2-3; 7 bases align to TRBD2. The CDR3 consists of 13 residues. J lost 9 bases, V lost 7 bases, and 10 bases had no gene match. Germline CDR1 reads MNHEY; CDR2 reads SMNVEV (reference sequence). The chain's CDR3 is CASTTPSRETQYF. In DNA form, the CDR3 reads TGTGCCAGCACGACCCCCTCGCGGGAGACGCAGTATTTT.

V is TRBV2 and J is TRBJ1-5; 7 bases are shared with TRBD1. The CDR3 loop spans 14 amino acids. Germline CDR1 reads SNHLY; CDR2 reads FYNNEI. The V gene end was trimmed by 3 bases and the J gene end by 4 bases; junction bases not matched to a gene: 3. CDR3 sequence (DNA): TGTGCCAGCAGTGAGGGACAGAAGAATCAGCCCCAGCATTTT. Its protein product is CASSEGQKNQPQHF.

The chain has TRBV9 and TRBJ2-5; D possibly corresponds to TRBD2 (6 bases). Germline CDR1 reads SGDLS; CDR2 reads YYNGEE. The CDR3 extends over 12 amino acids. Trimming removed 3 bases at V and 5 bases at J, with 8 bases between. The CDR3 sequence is CASSGDSETQYF. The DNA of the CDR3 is TGTGCCAGCAGCGGGGACTCGGAGACCCAGTACTTC.